This T cell receptor beta chain stems from a study of cytomegalovirus exposure and HLA in healthy donors. V lost 1 base and J lost 1, with 17 bases in between. Germline-derived CDR1 and CDR2 are SEHNR and FQNEAQ (reference sequence). The CDR3 contains 18 residues. The PCR was carried out with 60 Vbeta primers and 13 Jbeta primers. Libraries were prepared by immunoSEQ multiplex PCR; TCRdb keeps only in-frame clonotypes and omits some of them. The table includes 90,000 to 140,000 clones, roughly 80% detected once. The chain joins TRBV7-9 to TRBJ2-4, with D maybe TRBD1 (5 bases). The material sequenced was PBMCs. The clonotype comes from a man aged 30 to 39 in good health and CMV-seropositive. CDR3 residues: CASSLELGRVRAKNIQYF. CDR3 nucleotide sequence: TGTGCCAGCAGCTTAGAGCTAGGCAGGGTGCGTGCCAAAAACATTCAGTACTTC.